Listed below are T cell receptor beta chains from one sample, sequenced in a study of shared clonotypes between healthy human individuals. The repertoire was sequenced with immunoSEQ multiplex PCR; TCRdb's copy has only in-frame clones and lacks some. In the table there are hundreds of thousands of clones, under 80% of which are singletons. The sample comprised memory CD4+ T cells sorted from blood. These TCRs come from a woman in her twenties or thirties in good health. Each CDR3 is given with its conserved first and last residue. A D gene is named only where the DNA matches it firmly. Size values are once, few and many counts, or a class for expanded clones, and some rows have none.

v_gene	abundance	j_gene	d_gene	CDR3aa	CDR3nt
TRBV5-1	.	TRBJ1-1	TRBD1	CASSKGDSGADTEAFF	TGCGCCAGCAGCAAGGGGGACAGTGGGGCGGACACTGAAGCTTTCTTT
TRBV6-5	.	TRBJ1-1	TRBD1	CASRGTGTLTEAFF	TGTGCCAGCAGGGGGACAGGGACTCTTACTGAAGCTTTCTTT
TRBV27	.	TRBJ2-7	TRBD2	CASSLFGGLPYEQYF	TGTGCCAGCAGTTTATTTGGGGGACTACCCTACGAGCAGTACTTC
TRBV5-1	.	TRBJ2-1	.	CASSFSVSSYNEQFF	TGCGCCAGCAGCTTCAGCGTAAGCTCCTACAATGAGCAGTTCTTC
TRBV7-9	.	TRBJ2-4	.	CASSSTIQYF	TGTGCCAGCAGCTCCACCATTCAGTACTTC
TRBV10-3	.	TRBJ1-2	.	CAISLGAADGYTF	TGTGCCATCTCATTGGGGGCGGCTGATGGCTACACCTTC
TRBV19	.	TRBJ1-4	.	CASSPGTTATNEKLFF	TGTGCCAGTAGCCCCGGGACAACTGCAACTAATGAAAAACTGTTTTTT
TRBV2	.	TRBJ2-2	TRBD1	CASSRDRGRTGELFF	TGTGCCAGCTCGCGGGACAGGGGGCGAACCGGGGAGCTGTTTTTT
TRBV2	few	TRBJ2-1	.	CASSDWYNEQFF	TGTGCCAGCAGTGACTGGTACAATGAGCAGTTCTTC
TRBV4-1	.	TRBJ2-1	.	CASSQDRSGADLNEQFF	TGCGCCAGCAGCCAAGATCGGAGCGGAGCGGATCTCAATGAGCAGTTCTTC
TRBV30	.	TRBJ1-5	.	CAWGKTSSNQPQHF	TGTGCCTGGGGCAAGACAAGCAGCAATCAGCCCCAGCATTTT
TRBV27	.	TRBJ1-5	TRBD1	CASSSGQGYSNQPQHF	TGTGCCAGCAGCTCCGGACAGGGATATAGCAATCAGCCCCAGCATTTT
TRBV10-3	.	TRBJ2-1	.	CAIRGQGLGNEQFF	TGTGCCATCAGGGGGCAGGGATTAGGGAATGAGCAGTTCTTC
TRBV29-1	.	TRBJ2-7	.	CSVQVRSYEQYF	TGCAGCGTGCAAGTTAGAAGTTACGAGCAGTACTTC
TRBV2	.	TRBJ2-5	TRBD2	CASRGTRLRETQYF	TGTGCCAGCAGGGGGACTAGGCTCCGGGAGACCCAGTACTTC
TRBV5-8	.	TRBJ2-3	.	CASSFGLTDTQYF	TGTGCCAGCAGCTTTGGCCTCACAGATACGCAGTATTTT
TRBV5-4	.	TRBJ1-4	TRBD1	CASSLGQGNEKLFF	TGTGCCAGCAGCTTGGGACAGGGGAATGAAAAACTGTTTTTT
TRBV11-2	.	TRBJ1-1	.	CASSLVSANTEAFF	TGTGCCAGCAGCTTAGTCTCCGCGAACACTGAAGCTTTCTTT
TRBV6-5	.	TRBJ1-5	.	CASSYGGGGQPQHF	TGTGCCAGCAGTTACGGTGGGGGGGGTCAGCCCCAGCATTTT
TRBV6-5	many	TRBJ2-5	TRBD1	CASSYTRDRVETQYF	TGTGCCAGCAGTTACACCCGGGACAGGGTGGAGACCCAGTACTTC
TRBV5-1	few	TRBJ2-7	.	CASADNYEQYF	TGCGCCAGCGCGGACAACTACGAGCAGTACTTC
TRBV28	.	TRBJ2-3	.	CASSLGGASTDTQYF	TGTGCCAGCAGCCTGGGGGGGGCTAGCACAGATACGCAGTATTTT
TRBV11-2	.	TRBJ2-7	.	CASSLGRVLEQYF	TGTGCCAGCAGCTTAGGGCGGGTCCTTGAGCAGTACTTC
TRBV19	.	TRBJ2-1	.	CASRSSRLSSYNEQFF	TGTGCCAGTAGAAGTTCGAGGCTCAGCTCCTACAATGAGCAGTTCTTC
TRBV6-5	many	TRBJ2-1	TRBD2	CASRNGLAGHNEQFF	TGTGCCAGCAGAAACGGACTAGCGGGACACAATGAGCAGTTCTTC
TRBV28	.	TRBJ2-7	.	CASSWAGSSYEQYF	TGTGCCAGCAGCTGGGCGGGCAGCTCCTACGAGCAGTACTTC
TRBV4-1	.	TRBJ1-1	.	CASTGFMHAEAFF	TGCGCCAGTACAGGATTTATGCATGCTGAAGCTTTCTTT
TRBV15	.	TRBJ1-3	.	CATSRDFASTGNTIYF	TGTGCCACCAGCAGAGATTTTGCGTCAACTGGAAACACCATATATTTT
TRBV27	.	TRBJ1-4	.	CASSLRGGREKLFF	TGTGCCAGCAGTTTGCGGGGGGGTAGGGAAAAACTGTTTTTT
TRBV19	.	TRBJ2-1	.	CASNVGSSYNEQFF	TGTGCCAGTAATGTGGGGAGCTCCTACAATGAGCAGTTCTTC
TRBV5-4	.	TRBJ1-3	.	CASSQKRDSGNTIYF	TGTGCCAGCAGCCAAAAACGGGATTCTGGAAACACCATATATTTT
TRBV19	once	TRBJ2-3	.	CASRWGEATDTQYF	TGTGCCAGCCGATGGGGGGAGGCCACAGATACGCAGTATTTT
TRBV2	.	TRBJ1-1	.	CASINLGAEAFF	TGTGCCAGCATTAATTTGGGTGCTGAAGCTTTCTTT
TRBV19	once	TRBJ2-2	.	CASNERTGELFF	TGTGCCAGTAATGAACGAACCGGGGAGCTGTTTTTT
TRBV6-1	.	TRBJ2-2	.	CASSGYRDGELFF	TGTGCCAGCAGTGGATACAGGGACGGGGAGCTGTTTTTT
TRBV10-3	.	TRBJ2-7	.	CAISESNGVEQYF	TGTGCCATCAGTGAGTCGAACGGGGTCGAGCAGTACTTC
TRBV19	.	TRBJ2-6	.	CASSIRGQGAVLTF	TGTGCCAGTAGTATACGGGGGCAGGGCGCCGTCCTGACTTTC
TRBV28	.	TRBJ2-7	.	CASRKGGDGRYEQYF	TGTGCCAGCAGAAAGGGGGGAGACGGGCGCTACGAGCAGTACTTC
TRBV19	.	TRBJ1-4	TRBD1	CASARQGLGEKLFF	TGTGCCAGCGCAAGACAGGGATTAGGAGAAAAACTGTTTTTT
TRBV19	.	TRBJ1-1	.	CASSEKPGKAEAFF	TGTGCCAGTAGTGAAAAACCGGGAAAGGCTGAAGCTTTCTTT
TRBV2	.	TRBJ2-1	TRBD2	CASSGDKSKGASGRTYSYNEQFF	TGTGCCAGCAGTGGGGACAAATCTAAGGGGGCAAGCGGGAGGACCTACTCCTACAATGAGCAGTTCTTC
TRBV5-8	once	TRBJ2-1	.	CASSLVRDFYNEQFF	TGTGCCAGCAGCTTGGTCCGGGACTTCTACAATGAGCAGTTCTTC
TRBV19	.	TRBJ1-2	.	CASSSRGGYGYTF	TGTGCCAGTAGTAGCAGGGGTGGCTATGGCTACACCTTC
TRBV4-1	.	TRBJ2-1	TRBD2	CASSQLGLALNEQFF	TGCGCCAGCAGCCAGTTGGGACTAGCCTTAAATGAGCAGTTCTTC
TRBV7-2	once	TRBJ1-3	.	CASSLGEGNTIYF	TGTGCCAGCAGCTTAGGGGAAGGGAACACCATATATTTT
TRBV10-3	.	TRBJ1-5	.	CAISESSVNQPQHF	TGTGCCATCAGTGAGTCTTCCGTCAATCAGCCCCAGCATTTT
TRBV6-1	.	TRBJ2-1	TRBD2	CASSEGASGSNEQFF	TGTGCCAGCAGTGAAGGGGCTAGCGGGAGCAATGAGCAGTTCTTC
TRBV7-2	.	TRBJ1-5	.	CASSAKTNQPQHF	TGTGCCAGCAGCGCGAAGACCAATCAGCCCCAGCATTTT
TRBV6-4	.	TRBJ2-1	TRBD1	CASSDVQGGNEQFF	TGTGCCAGCAGTGACGTACAGGGGGGAAATGAGCAGTTCTTC
TRBV28	.	TRBJ2-2	TRBD1	CASSLIAGQGLNTGELFF	TGTGCCAGCAGTTTAATAGCCGGACAGGGGCTGAACACCGGGGAGCTGTTTTTT
TRBV7-6	once	TRBJ1-1	.	CASSVQGLRTEAFF	TGTGCCAGCAGCGTCCAGGGATTACGCACTGAAGCTTTCTTT
TRBV7-3	.	TRBJ1-2	TRBD1	CASSLTGDRGGLNYGYTF	TGTGCCAGCAGCTTAACAGGGGACAGGGGCGGATTAAACTATGGCTACACCTTC
TRBV19	.	TRBJ1-5	.	CASSIRGRLYSNQPQHF	TGTGCCAGTAGTATAAGGGGCAGACTGTATAGCAATCAGCCCCAGCATTTT
TRBV19	.	TRBJ2-5	TRBD2	CASTSGTSGSRETQYF	TGTGCCAGTACCTCCGGGACTAGCGGGAGCCGAGAGACCCAGTACTTC